The rows below give T cell receptor beta chains drawn from one sample of a study of cytomegalovirus exposure and HLA in healthy donors. Sequencing was performed with immunoSEQ multiplex PCR; in TCRdb, only in-frame clones are kept and a portion is missing. The table records approximately 170,000 clones, 60% to 80% of them present only once. The sample taken for sequencing was PBMCs. The receptors were sampled from a woman aged 40 to 50 in good health and CMV-seropositive. The conserved cysteine and the conserved F or W are not part of the CDR3 here.

TRBV7-2	TRBJ2-7	ASSRTSGPSYEQY
TRBV5-1	TRBJ2-5	ASSFTGEETQY
TRBV7-9	TRBJ2-7	ASSLLGVEQY
TRBV7-9	TRBJ2-1	ASSYRGSRTDEQF
TRBV29-1	TRBJ2-3	SVTYGGPTDTQY
TRBV30	TRBJ2-7	AWSVTGKSSYEQY
TRBV4-1	TRBJ1-2	ASSLSGGALNYGYT
TRBV9	TRBJ2-2	ASSVAGGRRTGELF
TRBV6-1	TRBJ2-3	ASSSGGATDTQY
TRBV30	TRBJ2-1	AWTLAWGGNEQF
TRBV7-9	TRBJ1-2	ASSDATVLLDYGYT
TRBV28	TRBJ1-1	ASIRQGGNTEAF
TRBV4-3	TRBJ2-7	ASSISTPGLASSSSYEQY
TRBV10-3	TRBJ2-1	AISFDRGLNEQF
TRBV7-2	TRBJ2-5	ASSPQTGIGETQY
TRBV6-5	TRBJ1-1	ASSKRNGGAF